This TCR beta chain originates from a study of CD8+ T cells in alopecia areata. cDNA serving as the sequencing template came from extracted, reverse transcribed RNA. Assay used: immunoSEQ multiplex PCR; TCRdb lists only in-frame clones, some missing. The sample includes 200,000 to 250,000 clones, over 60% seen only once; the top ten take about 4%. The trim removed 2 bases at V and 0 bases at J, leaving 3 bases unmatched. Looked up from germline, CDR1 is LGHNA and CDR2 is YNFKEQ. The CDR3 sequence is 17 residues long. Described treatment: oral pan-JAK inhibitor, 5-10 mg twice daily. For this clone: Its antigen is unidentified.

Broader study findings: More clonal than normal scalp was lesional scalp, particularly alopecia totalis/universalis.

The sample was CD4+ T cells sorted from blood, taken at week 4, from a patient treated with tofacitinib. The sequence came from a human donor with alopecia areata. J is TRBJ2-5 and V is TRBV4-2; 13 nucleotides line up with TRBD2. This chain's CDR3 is CASSQTTSGGYQETQYF. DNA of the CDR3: TGTGCCAGCAGCCAAACGACTAGCGGGGGGTACCAAGAGACCCAGTACTTC.